The 32 T cell receptor beta chains below were found in one sample sequenced in a study of T-cell reconstitution after alpha-beta-depleted transplantation in children. Molecular barcoding with unique molecular identifiers was used for the TCRbeta library. TCRdb reprocessed the PCR reads with MiXCR, giving one entry per CDR3 protein. The sample has approximately 110,000 distinct CDR3 sequences, roughly 23% seen once; the top ten hold about 10%. The sample in question was PBMCs, mostly from graft donor cells, obtained 180 days after TCRalphabeta/CD19-depleted stem cell transplant. The receptors shown here come from a male patient aged 2-15 years who had a stem cell transplant for chronic granulomatous disease, so the T cells may come from the graft donor.

At least ten counts were recorded for this clonotype. The V gene is TRBV20-1, the J gene TRBJ2-5; D is uncertain. The germline V gene encodes CDR1 DFQATT and CDR2 SNEGSKA (reference sequence). V gave up 3 bases and J gave up 1 base, with 0 bases separating them. CDR3 size: 10 residues. CDR3 region: CSASQETQYF. The CDR3 nucleotides are TGCAGTGCTAGCCAAGAGACCCAGTACTTC.

This clonotype was recorded at least ten times. V and J are TRBV29-1 and TRBJ2-1, with TRBD2 matching over 11 bases. CDR3 length: 13 residues. V was clipped by 7 bases and J by 10 bases; unmatched bases: 9. The germline CDR1 and CDR2 sequences are SQVTM and ANQGSEA. CDR3 sequence reads: CSAGLAGGREQFF. The CDR3 DNA reads as TGCAGCGCCGGACTAGCGGGTGGTAGGGAGCAGTTCTTC.

This clonotype was detected a few times. The V gene is TRBV20-1, the J gene TRBJ2-5; 9 positions agree with TRBD2. Germline CDR1 and CDR2: DFQATT and SNEGSKA (reference sequence). J lost 2 bases, V lost 2 bases, and 3 bases had no gene match. This CDR3 is 14 amino acids long. In nucleotides, the CDR3 is TGCAGTGCTAGACTAGCGGGGATGCAAGAGACCCAGTACTTC. It is translated as CSARLAGMQETQYF.

On this clonotype itself: The junction and the germline gene differ at one end; a read error may be behind it. V is TRBV20-1 and J is TRBJ2-5, with TRBD2 identical over 7 bases. Per germline, CDR1 DFQATT and CDR2 SNEGSKA (reference sequence). The CDR3 loop spans 16 amino acids. CDR3 amino acids: CCARDRRLAAQETQYF. The CDR3 DNA reads as TGCTGTGCTAGAGATCGGCGGCTAGCGGCCCAAGAGACCCAGTACTTC.

This clonotype appeared a few times. The rearrangement links TRBV6-1 to TRBJ2-7; TRBD2 matches 7 bases. The V gene end was trimmed by 6 bases and the J gene end by 1 base; junction bases not matched to a gene: 3. Per germline, CDR1 MNHNS and CDR2 SASEGT. This CDR3 has 13 residues. The CDR3 DNA reads TGTGCCAGCAGGAAAGCGGGGTCCTACGAGCAGTACTTC. This gives the protein CASRKAGSYEQYF.

This clonotype was seen many times. The chain combines TRBV4-1 with TRBJ1-5; the match to TRBD1 covers 12 bases. This CDR3 has 16 amino acids. With 2 bases clipped from V and 6 bases from J, the junction kept 5 bases outside the gene matches. CDR1 and CDR2 (germline): MGHRA, YSYEKL. CDR3 DNA sequence: TGCGCCAGCAGCCAAAGAGGGACAGGGGGCGGTCAGCCCCAGCATTTT. Its translation is CASSQRGTGGGQPQHF.

As regards this clonotype: A much more abundant neighbour one base away suggests this may be a read error. J is TRBJ2-1 and V is TRBV20-1; TRBD1 is a possible D gene (5 bases). The CDR3 sequence is 15 residues long. Germline V gene sequence: CDR1 DFQATT, CDR2 SNEGSKA (reference sequence). The CDR3: CCGQGRHRSYNEQFF. In DNA form, the CDR3 reads TGCTGTGGTCAGGGTAGACATCGCTCCTACAATGAGCAGTTCTTC.

This rearrangement joins TRBV7-9 to TRBJ2-3, with D hard to call. V was clipped by 3 bases and J by 0 bases, with 10 bases between them. The CDR3 has 15 amino acids. Germline-derived CDR1 and CDR2 are SEHNR and FQNEAQ (reference sequence). The CDR3 region has the DNA TGTGCCAGCAGCTTTGTCGACACTAGCACAGATACGCAGTATTTT. Protein sequence: CASSFVDTSTDTQYF.

This clonotype was recorded many times. V usage is TRBV20-1 and J usage is TRBJ1-6, with TRBD1 matching over 7 bases. V lost 4 bases to trimming and J lost 2 bases; unmatched junction nucleotides: 5. This CDR3 has 15 residues. Germline V CDR1 and CDR2: DFQATT, SNEGSKA (reference sequence). CDR3 sequence reads: CSATPGQAYNSPLHF. CDR3 nucleotide sequence: TGCAGTGCTACACCAGGACAGGCCTATAATTCACCCCTCCACTTT.

The V and J genes are TRBV6-5 and TRBJ2-3; maybe TRBD2 (5 bases). V dropped 2 bases and J dropped 6 bases, with 12 bases sitting between them. The CDR3 is 14 amino acids. Germline assignment: CDR1 MNHEY and CDR2 SVGAGI. The CDR3 bases are TGTGCCAGCAGTTACGGAGGAGACCGGGATACGCAGTATTTT. This sequence encodes CASSYGGDRDTQYF.

This clonotype was found many times. In DNA, the CDR3 is TGCAGTGCCCTTCCCACACAGTGGTCGCGGGAGACCCAGTACTTC. It translates to CSALPTQWSRETQYF. This chain uses TRBV20-1 with TRBJ2-5; the D is unclear. This CDR3 is built from 15 residues. CDR1 is DFQATT and CDR2 is SNEGSKA in the germline V gene (reference sequence). Trimming stripped 6 bases from V and 5 bases from J, with 22 bases between.

This clonotype was seen at least ten times. The V and J genes are TRBV29-1 and TRBJ2-2; D remains unclear. There are 14 residues in the CDR3. Germline V gene lookup returns CDR1 SQVTM and CDR2 ANQGSEA. V lost 6 bases to trimming and J lost 0 bases, with 11 bases between them. The CDR3 loop is CSVQRPTNTGELFF. The CDR3 DNA is TGCAGCGTGCAAAGACCGACGAACACCGGGGAGCTGTTTTTT.

The chain recombines TRBV7-8 with TRBJ2-5; no reliable D call. With 4 bases removed from V and 1 base from J, the gap between germline ends came to 16 bases. CDR1 is SGHVS and CDR2 is FQNEAQ in the germline V gene. The CDR3 has 16 residues. CDR3 DNA: TGTGCCAGCAGCTCGACTCAAACCTCGGGCCAAGAGACCCAGTACTTC. Translated: CASSSTQTSGQETQYF.

This clonotype was counted at least ten times. CDR3 region: CASSLQASYEQYF. The CDR3 DNA is TGTGCCAGCAGCCTACAGGCTTCCTACGAGCAGTACTTC. The rearrangement links TRBV12-3 or TRBV12-4 to TRBJ2-7; tentatively, D is TRBD1 (5 bases). The CDR3 is made up of 13 amino acids. V shed 6 bases and J shed 1 base, with 10 bases lying between them.

The V and J genes are TRBV6-5 and TRBJ2-7; D is ambiguous. CDR3 length equals 16 residues. Germline loops: CDR1 MNHEY, CDR2 SVGAGI. The V and J ends lost 7 bases and 0 bases respectively, with 19 bases between them. The CDR3 here is CASKLSTISFSYEQYF. CDR3 DNA sequence: TGTGCCAGCAAGTTAAGTACCATTTCCTTCTCCTACGAGCAGTACTTC.

This clonotype was counted between two and nine times. The chain has TRBV29-1 and TRBJ2-7; D call uncertain. The ends were cut back, 0 bases at V and 3 bases at J, with 9 bases in the middle. CDR3 size: 13 residues. Germline V gene data show CDR1 as SQVTM and CDR2 as ANQGSEA. CDR3 nucleotide sequence: TGCAGCGTTGAAGACTGGATCAACTACGAGCAGTACTTC. Residues: CSVEDWINYEQYF.

This clonotype was seen at least ten times. This sequence joins TRBV29-1 and TRBJ2-7, with D possibly being TRBD2 (6 bases). V was cut by 7 bases and J by 3 bases, with 13 bases left in between. The CDR3 loop spans 12 amino acids. From germline, CDR1 is SQVTM and CDR2 ANQGSEA. The CDR3 region is CSGLVFGYEQYF. The CDR3 DNA reads TGCAGCGGACTAGTCTTTGGCTACGAGCAGTACTTC.

The chain links TRBV6-5 to TRBJ1-4; possible D gene TRBD1, 6 bases. Germline CDR1 and CDR2: MNHEY and SVGAGI. The CDR3 length is 17 residues. V lost 5 bases, J lost 2 bases, and 18 bases lay in between. The CDR3: CASSNLWGLATNEKLFF. The DNA for the CDR3 is TGTGCCAGCAGTAACCTTTGGGGGCTGGCGACTAATGAAAAACTGTTTTTT.

The rearrangement links TRBV5-1 to TRBJ2-7, with D possibly matching TRBD2 (5 bases). The germline V gene encodes CDR1 SGHRS and CDR2 YFSETQ. CDR3 length equals 14 residues. Trimming removed 4 bases from V and 0 bases from J, with 11 bases in between. The CDR3 region is CASSRSGSSYEQYF. The CDR3 DNA sequence: TGCGCCAGCAGCCGGAGCGGAAGCTCCTACGAGCAGTACTTC.

This clonotype has only a few counts. This sequence may be a read error, since a much larger clone differs from it by one base. V usage is TRBV7-2 and J usage is TRBJ2-4; D might be TRBD1 (5 bases). CDR3 size: 13 residues. Germline lookup yields CDR1 SGHTA and CDR2 FQGNSA. This chain's CDR3 is CASSSRTQNSQYF. The CDR3 coding sequence is TGTGCCAGCAGCTCCAGGACACAAAACAGTCAGTACTTC.

Only a few counts were recorded for this clonotype. The chain carries TRBV9 and TRBJ2-7; D is ambiguous. The V gene's germline CDR1 is SGDLS and CDR2 YYNGEE. The ends were cut back, 10 bases at V and 5 bases at J, with 19 bases in the middle. The CDR3 covers 13 residues. CDR3 sequence (DNA): TGTGCCTGCCCGGGCACCATCCTAGACGAGCAGTACTTC. Encoded protein: CACPGTILDEQYF.

In its sample, this clonotype was seen a few times. The chain has TRBV29-1 and TRBJ1-1; the D is unclear. The CDR3 runs 13 residues. V shed 4 bases and J shed 0 bases, with 9 bases lying between them. The germline V gene has CDR1 SQVTM and CDR2 ANQGSEA. CDR3 DNA: TGCAGCGTTGTCCCCCTCATGAACACTGAAGCTTTCTTT. It translates to CSVVPLMNTEAFF.

J is TRBJ2-7 and V is TRBV20-1; 9 nucleotides align to TRBD2. J was trimmed by 0 bases and V by 3 bases; bases with no gene match: 3. Germline CDR1 and CDR2: DFQATT and SNEGSKA (reference sequence). This CDR3 contains 14 residues. CDR3 sequence: CSARTSGPSYEQYF. The CDR3 DNA reads TGCAGTGCTAGGACTAGCGGCCCCTCCTACGAGCAGTACTTC.

The V gene is TRBV5-1, the J gene TRBJ2-2; D call uncertain. The CDR3 covers 15 residues. Trimming stripped 0 bases from V and 3 bases from J, with 9 bases between. Germline V gives CDR1 SGHRS, CDR2 YFSETQ. The CDR3 nucleotides are TGCGCCAGCAGCTTGGTCAGGACCGACACCGGGGAGCTGTTTTTT. This codes for CASSLVRTDTGELFF.

CDR3 sequence: CASSLKRFRGAGYEQYF. CDR3 coding DNA: TGTGCCAGCAGCTTAAAGAGGTTTCGGGGGGCAGGCTACGAGCAGTACTTC. The chain is built from TRBV7-8 and TRBJ2-7, with D possibly being TRBD2 (7 bases). Germline-derived CDR1 and CDR2 are SGHVS and FQNEAQ. V shed 2 bases and J shed 3 bases, with 20 bases lying between them. The CDR3 contains 17 residues.

This rearrangement joins TRBV5-6 to TRBJ2-1; D gene ambiguous. Trimming pared 4 bases from V and 2 bases from J, leaving 13 bases between. The CDR3 runs to 15 residues. Germline V CDR1 and CDR2: SGHDT, YYEEEE. CDR3 nucleotide sequence: TGTGCCAGCAGCCCCAGGTTGAGCACCTACAATGAGCAGTTCTTC. It specifies CASSPRLSTYNEQFF.

J is TRBJ1-3 and V is TRBV7-6; D gene uncertain. This CDR3 is built from 16 residues. Germline CDR1 SGHVS, CDR2 FNYEAQ. The V and J ends lost 2 bases and 7 bases respectively, with 18 bases between them. CDR3 sequence: CASSLLPTLGGNTIYF. CDR3 DNA sequence: TGTGCCAGCAGCTTACTCCCGACCCTCGGTGGGAACACCATATATTTT.

This clonotype was picked up many times. The V gene is TRBV20-1, the J gene TRBJ2-1; TRBD2 matches at 13 bases. Per germline, CDR1 DFQATT and CDR2 SNEGSKA (reference sequence). After removal of 1 base from V and 6 bases from J, the junction contained 3 bases not matched to a gene. The CDR3 loop spans 15 amino acids. The CDR3 loop reads CSARGRLAGGNEQFF. The CDR3 DNA reads TGCAGTGCTAGAGGACGACTAGCGGGAGGCAATGAGCAGTTCTTC.

This clonotype occurred many times. The V call is TRBV20-1, the J call TRBJ2-1; 8 nucleotides match TRBD2. Germline CDR1 is DFQATT and CDR2 is SNEGSKA (reference sequence). The J segment lost 4 bases and the V segment lost 3 bases, leaving 8 bases of the junction unmatched. This CDR3 has 15 amino acids. DNA for the CDR3: TGCAGTGCTAGTTGGTCGGGACTAGGGTACAATGAGCAGTTCTTC. Encoded protein: CSASWSGLGYNEQFF.

The sample holds many counts of this clonotype. The chain couples TRBV7-3 to TRBJ1-2, with D unclear. The CDR3 is 12 amino acids. Trimming left V 2 bases short and J 3 bases short, with 4 bases between. Per the germline V gene, CDR1 is SGHTA and CDR2 is FQGTGA. CDR3 residues: CASSLYDYGYTF. The CDR3 DNA is TGTGCCAGCAGCTTATACGACTATGGCTACACCTTC.

Remarks on this clonotype: The junction differs from germline at one of its ends, possibly a read error. The rearrangement uses TRBV12-3 or TRBV12-4 and TRBJ2-5; 7 bases map to TRBD2. The CDR3 has 14 residues. The CDR3 sequence is CATSLSSGRETQYF. The CDR3 DNA is TGTGCCACCAGTTTAAGTAGCGGGCGAGAGACCCAGTACTTC.

This clonotype occurred many times. The V call is TRBV20-1, the J call TRBJ2-7; 7 nucleotides agree with TRBD1. This CDR3 comprises 16 residues. Germline CDR1 and CDR2: DFQATT and SNEGSKA (reference sequence). The J segment lost 2 bases and the V segment lost 2 bases, leaving 12 bases of the junction unmatched. In DNA form, the CDR3 reads TGCAGTGCTAGACAACCAGAGACAGGGACCCCCTACGAGCAGTACTTC. It yields the protein CSARQPETGTPYEQYF.